Listed here are 13 T cell receptor beta chains from one sample, sequenced in a study of T cell responses to AZD1222 COVID-19 vaccine. Assay: immunoSEQ multiplex PCR; the TCRdb copy retains only in-frame clones and omits some. The table includes roughly 100,000 clones, about 88% detected once. The specimen comprised peripheral blood, sampled 28 days after the second AZD1222 dose. The receptor source for this set is an adult who received the AZD1222 COVID-19 vaccine.

The chain has TRBV5-1 and TRBJ2-1; TRBD1 matches 8 bases. The CDR3 consists of 15 residues. The ends lost 0 bases at V and 4 bases at J; junction bases unmatched: 3. Germline CDR1 SGHRS, CDR2 YFSETQ. CDR3 DNA sequence: TGCGCCAGCAGCTTGGGGACAGGGCAATACAATGAGCAGTTCTTC. Translating gives CASSLGTGQYNEQFF.

This rearrangement joins TRBV6-6 to TRBJ2-3; D possibly corresponds to TRBD2 (5 bases). Germline V gene lookup returns CDR1 MNHNY and CDR2 SVGAGI (reference sequence). Deletions cut 6 bases from V and 0 bases from J, with 10 bases between. The CDR3 sequence is 14 residues long. CDR3 bases: TGTGCCAGCAGCCGCGGGCTAAGCACAGATACGCAGTATTTT. It yields the protein CASSRGLSTDTQYF.

This chain connects TRBV24-1 to TRBJ2-1, with 8 positions matching TRBD1. Germline CDR1 is KGHDR and CDR2 is SFDVKD. V lost 4 bases, J lost 6 bases, and 7 bases stayed unmatched. The length of the CDR3 is 15 residues. CDR3 sequence: CATSEPGQVGNEQFF. The CDR3 nucleotides read TGTGCCACCAGTGAGCCGGGACAGGTAGGCAATGAGCAGTTCTTC.

In its sample, this clone was seen once. The chain carries TRBV27 and TRBJ1-2; D gene uncertain. Trimming shortened V by 8 bases and J by 8 bases, and 15 bases separated the two germline ends. The CDR3 runs 12 residues. Germline-derived CDR1 and CDR2 are MNHEY and SMNVEV (reference sequence). The CDR3 nucleotides read TGTGCCAGCTGGCGGGGAGTTGGCGGCTACACCTTC. Its protein is CASWRGVGGYTF.

The genes are TRBV5-6 and TRBJ2-7, with D possibly being TRBD1 or TRBD2 (5 bases each). CDR1 and CDR2 (germline): SGHDT, YYEEEE. Trimming shortened V by 5 bases and J by 0 bases, and 9 bases separated the two germline ends. The CDR3 spans 13 residues. The CDR3 DNA reads TGTGCCAGCAGACCAGGGAGCTCCTACGAGCAGTACTTC. It translates to CASRPGSSYEQYF.

The rearrangement joins TRBV9 to TRBJ2-1, with D perhaps matching TRBD2 (5 bases). The CDR3 sequence is 14 residues long. Trimming left V 0 bases short and J 7 bases short, with 11 bases between. Germline V CDR1 and CDR2: SGDLS, YYNGEE. The CDR3 DNA reads TGTGCCAGCAGCGTAGGAGGGTCTAATAATGAGCAGTTCTTC. Amino acid sequence: CASSVGGSNNEQFF.

V and J are TRBV30 and TRBJ1-6; tentative D call: TRBD1 (6 bases). The CDR3 is 13 amino acids. V lost 5 bases and J 7 bases, leaving 12 bases between the germline ends. Germline assignment: CDR1 GTSNPN and CDR2 SVGIG (reference sequence). The CDR3, as DNA: TGTGCCTGGGTCGGGACATCGAATTCACCCCTCCACTTT. Residues: CAWVGTSNSPLHF.

This clone has only one observation. This rearrangement joins TRBV27 to TRBJ2-2; D unresolved. The germline V gene encodes CDR1 MNHEY and CDR2 SMNVEV (reference sequence). V was shortened by 5 bases and J by 0 bases, with 4 bases between the two germline ends. The CDR3 has 13 residues. The DNA for the CDR3 is TGTGCCAGCAGTAGCGCGAACACCGGGGAGCTGTTTTTT. Protein sequence: CASSSANTGELFF.

The genes are TRBV29-1 and TRBJ1-2; D is possibly TRBD1 (6 bases). The CDR3 extends over 14 amino acids. V shed 4 bases and J shed 1 base, with 13 bases lying between them. CDR1 and CDR2 from the germline V gene are SQVTM and ANQGSEA. CDR3 amino acids: CSVVSGQRNYGYTF. The CDR3 coding sequence is TGCAGCGTTGTTTCGGGACAACGTAACTATGGCTACACCTTC.

The chain combines TRBV19 with TRBJ1-5; D unclear. The germline gives CDR1 LNHDA, CDR2 SQIVND (reference sequence). Trimming removed 6 bases at V and 1 base at J, with 13 bases between. This CDR3 is built from 15 residues. CDR3 nucleotides: TGTGCCAGTAGGATTCGAGCGGACAGCAATCAGCCCCAGCATTTT. Translated, it gives CASRIRADSNQPQHF.

The chain links TRBV6-5 to TRBJ2-1, with no clear D. The germline V and J ends were trimmed by 4 bases and 9 bases, with 10 bases remaining between them. Per the germline V gene, CDR1 is MNHEY and CDR2 is SVGAGI. The CDR3 runs 12 residues. Here the CDR3 DNA reads TGTGCCAGCAGTTCCAATCCCGGTGAGCAGTTCTTC. It codes for CASSSNPGEQFF.

The gene calls are TRBV6-5 and TRBJ2-1, with D perhaps matching TRBD2 (6 bases). CDR1 and CDR2 (germline): MNHEY, SVGAGI. V shed 8 bases and J shed 7 bases, with 12 bases lying between them. This CDR3 is built from 12 residues. CDR3 bases: TGTGCCAGCGGGGACTTCCCTAATGAGCAGTTCTTC. Residues: CASGDFPNEQFF.

The J gene is TRBJ2-3, the V gene TRBV7-2; weak D call: TRBD1 (5 bases). The V gene's germline CDR1 is SGHTA and CDR2 FQGNSA. CDR3 length equals 17 residues. The V and J ends lost 5 bases and 0 bases respectively, with 18 bases between them. CDR3 nucleotide sequence: TGTGCCAGCAGCCCCCAGGGTGGCGGTTGGAGCACAGATACGCAGTATTTT. The encoded protein is CASSPQGGGWSTDTQYF.